In this sample, the clone carrying this T cell receptor (beta chain) is large (0.1 to 1%). The antigen is not known. The sample comes from a study of spatial heterogeneity in lung cancer. Study results and caveats: Mutation tallies in tumors tracked expanded intratumoral alpha and beta TCR counts.

One entry per CDR3 protein, called by TCRdb with MiXCR from the 5' RACE reads. The sample carries about 730 distinct CDR3 sequences, roughly 14% recorded once. The V and J ends lost 3 bases and 6 bases, in that order; junction bases with no gene match: 8. This CDR3 is built from 14 residues. Time point of the sample: sample taken at primary tumor resection. No cell sorting; template was whole RNA from tumor, lung tissue or PBMC. The rearrangement joins TRBV12-3 or TRBV12-4 to TRBJ2-7; 7 nucleotides agree with TRBD2. This sequence originates from a male donor with early-stage non-small cell lung cancer. The material was lung tumor tissue, obtained at surgery. In DNA, the CDR3 is TGTGCCAGCAGTTTCACCGGGGGGAGGGGCGAGCAGTACTTC. Protein product: CASSFTGGRGEQYF.